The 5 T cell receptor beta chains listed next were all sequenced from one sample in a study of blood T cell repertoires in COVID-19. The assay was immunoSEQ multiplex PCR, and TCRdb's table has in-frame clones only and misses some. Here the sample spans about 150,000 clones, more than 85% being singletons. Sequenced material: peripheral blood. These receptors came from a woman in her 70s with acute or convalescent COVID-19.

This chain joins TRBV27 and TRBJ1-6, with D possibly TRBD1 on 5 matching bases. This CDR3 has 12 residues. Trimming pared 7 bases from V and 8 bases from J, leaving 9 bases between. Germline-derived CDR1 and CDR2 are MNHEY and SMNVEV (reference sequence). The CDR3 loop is CASKGLDSPLHF. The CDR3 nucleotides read TGTGCCAGCAAGGGGCTTGATTCACCCCTCCACTTT.

CDR3 residues: CASSMQGWEETQYF. Here the CDR3 DNA reads TGTGCCAGTAGTATGCAGGGGTGGGAAGAGACCCAGTACTTC. The chain links TRBV19 to TRBJ2-5; a weak D match, TRBD1 (6 bases). The CDR3 spans 14 residues. V lost 3 bases and J 3 bases, leaving 11 bases between the germline ends. The germline V gene has CDR1 LNHDA and CDR2 SQIVND (reference sequence).

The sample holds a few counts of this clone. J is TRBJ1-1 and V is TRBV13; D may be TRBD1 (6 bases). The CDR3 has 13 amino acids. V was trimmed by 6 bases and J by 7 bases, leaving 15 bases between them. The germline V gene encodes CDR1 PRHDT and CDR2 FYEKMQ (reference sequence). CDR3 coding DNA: TGTGCCAGCAGTTTGAGGAGGGGGGGTGAAGCTTTCTTT. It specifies CASSLRRGGEAFF.

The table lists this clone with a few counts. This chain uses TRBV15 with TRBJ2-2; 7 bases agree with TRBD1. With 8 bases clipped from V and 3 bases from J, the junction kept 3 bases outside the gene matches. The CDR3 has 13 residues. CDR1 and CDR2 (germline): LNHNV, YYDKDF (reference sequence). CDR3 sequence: CATATGDTGELFF. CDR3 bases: TGTGCCACCGCTACAGGGGACACCGGGGAGCTGTTTTTT.

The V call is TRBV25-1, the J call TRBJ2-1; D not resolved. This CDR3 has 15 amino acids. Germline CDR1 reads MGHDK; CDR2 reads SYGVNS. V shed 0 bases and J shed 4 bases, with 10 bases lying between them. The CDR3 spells CASSEYNTGYNEQFF. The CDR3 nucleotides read TGTGCCAGCAGTGAATATAATACGGGTTACAATGAGCAGTTCTTC.